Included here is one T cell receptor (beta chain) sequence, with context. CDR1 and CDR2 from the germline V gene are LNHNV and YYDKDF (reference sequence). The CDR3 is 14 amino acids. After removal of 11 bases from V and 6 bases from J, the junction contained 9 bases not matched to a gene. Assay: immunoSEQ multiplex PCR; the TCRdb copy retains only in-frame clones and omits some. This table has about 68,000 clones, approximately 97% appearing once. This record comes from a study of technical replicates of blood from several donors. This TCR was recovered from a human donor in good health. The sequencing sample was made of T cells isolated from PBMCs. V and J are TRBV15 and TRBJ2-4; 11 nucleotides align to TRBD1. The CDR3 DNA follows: TGTGCCTCTTGGGACGGGACAGGGGGAAACATTCAGTACTTC. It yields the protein CASWDGTGGNIQYF.